These 21 T cell receptor beta chains came from one sample sequenced in a study of OX40 agonist ivuxolimab in advanced cancers. Method: immunoSEQ multiplex PCR; TCRdb's copy keeps in-frame clones and lacks some. This sample yields around 93,000 clones, of which around 87% are seen a single time; 1.5% to 2% belongs to the top ten. Specimen: CD4+ or CD8+ T cells sorted from blood, collected in a trial of the OX40 agonist ivuxolimab. The receptors originated from an adult with an advanced solid tumor such as melanoma, head and neck, liver or kidney cancer.

The V call is TRBV11-2, the J call TRBJ2-3; 10 bases align to TRBD2. The V segment lost 0 bases and the J segment 2 bases; nucleotides outside the gene matches: 11. Germline-derived CDR1 and CDR2 are SGHAT and FQNNGV. There are 19 residues in the CDR3. The chain's CDR3 is CASSLDLGASGGNTDTQYF. CDR3 sequence (DNA): TGTGCCAGCAGCTTAGATCTCGGGGCTAGCGGGGGAAACACAGATACGCAGTATTTT.

The chain is built from TRBV30 and TRBJ1-4, with no clear D. The germline V gene has CDR1 GTSNPN and CDR2 SVGIG (reference sequence). The CDR3 has 13 amino acids. Trimming shortened V by 4 bases and J by 3 bases, and 9 bases separated the two germline ends. CDR3: CAWMARSNEKLFF. The CDR3 nucleotides read TGTGCCTGGATGGCTCGGTCTAATGAAAAACTGTTTTTT.

The rearrangement uses TRBV6-1 and TRBJ2-7; 7 positions match TRBD1. CDR3 length: 18 residues. Trimming at V came to 3 bases and at J to 3 bases, leaving 17 bases not matched to a gene. Germline CDR1 is MNHNS and CDR2 is SASEGT. This CDR3 reads CASSDIGAGGRGGYEQYF. CDR3 nucleotides: TGTGCCAGCAGTGATATCGGGGCAGGGGGAAGAGGGGGCTACGAGCAGTACTTC.

The chain uses TRBV10-2 and TRBJ1-1; TRBD1 is a possible D gene (6 bases). Germline CDR1 and CDR2: WSHSY and SAAADI. Trimming cost V 4 bases and J 2 bases, with 14 bases left between them. The CDR3 is 15 residues long. Here the CDR3 DNA reads TGCGCCAGCAGTGTTACCCTCGGGGGCAACACTGAAGCTTTCTTT. It translates to CASSVTLGGNTEAFF.

V and J are TRBV9 and TRBJ1-5, with no clear D. The CDR3 has 14 amino acids. Trimming took 0 bases from V and 5 from J, leaving 9 bases between them. The germline V gene has CDR1 SGDLS and CDR2 YYNGEE. CDR3 DNA: TGTGCCAGCAGCGTAGGGGCAGCGGATCAGCCCCAGCATTTT. Translated, it gives CASSVGAADQPQHF.

As DNA, the CDR3 is TGTGCCAGCAGTCCGGAAGGTCTCAATGAGCAGTTCTTC. This gives the protein CASSPEGLNEQFF. The chain recombines TRBV6-6 with TRBJ2-1; D call uncertain. The germline CDR1 and CDR2 sequences are MNHNY and SVGAGI (reference sequence). Between the trimmed V and J ends, which lost 5 bases and 6 bases, there was a span of 11 bases. The CDR3 extends over 13 amino acids.

This clone was seen just once. The chain joins TRBV5-1 to TRBJ2-7; no firm D call. V lost 0 bases to trimming and J lost 0 bases, with 4 bases between them. The CDR3 spans 13 residues. Germline V gene data show CDR1 as SGHRS and CDR2 as YFSETQ. The CDR3 spells CASSLDGSYEQYF. The DNA for the CDR3 is TGCGCCAGCAGCTTGGATGGCTCCTACGAGCAGTACTTC.

The chain has TRBV27 and TRBJ2-1, with D perhaps matching TRBD2 (6 bases). With 8 bases removed from V and 4 bases from J, the gap between germline ends came to 9 bases. This CDR3 has 12 residues. Germline V lookup: CDR1 MNHEY, CDR2 SMNVEV (reference sequence). CDR3 residues: CASRGIYNEQFF. The CDR3 DNA reads as TGTGCCAGCCGGGGGATTTACAATGAGCAGTTCTTC.

The V and J genes are TRBV5-4 and TRBJ2-7; D is perhaps TRBD2 (5 bases). CDR1 is SGHNT and CDR2 is YYREEE in the germline V gene (reference sequence). The V end lost 2 bases, the J end lost 0 bases, and 9 bases lay between the germline ends. The CDR3 totals 14 residues. The CDR3 is CASSFFGNSYEQYF. CDR3 nucleotides: TGTGCCAGCAGCTTTTTCGGGAACTCCTACGAGCAGTACTTC.

This clone was observed a handful of times. This chain connects TRBV5-4 to TRBJ1-2; 9 nucleotides match TRBD1. The CDR3 loop spans 14 amino acids. Trimming took 2 bases from V and 7 from J; bases not matched to a gene: 6. Germline V gene lookup returns CDR1 SGHNT and CDR2 YYREEE (reference sequence). The CDR3 DNA reads as TGTGCCAGCAGCTTTAACAGGGGGCATGTTGGCTACACCTTC. Protein sequence: CASSFNRGHVGYTF. Looking up the rest from reference TRBV5-4 and TRBJ1-2 gives the full variable domain: ETGVTQSPTHLIKTRGQQVTLRCSSQSGHNTVSWYQQALGQGPQFIFQYYREEENGRGNFPPRFSGLQFPNYSSELNVNALELDDSALYLCASSFNRGHVGYTFGSGTRLTVV.

A single count supports this clone. The gene calls are TRBV7-9 and TRBJ2-7, with 9 bases aligning to TRBD1. Germline values: CDR1 SEHNR, CDR2 FQNEAQ (reference sequence). This CDR3 comprises 15 residues. V gave up 3 bases and J gave up 5 bases; unmatched junction bases: 8. CDR3: CASSFSDRGSNEQYF. The DNA for the CDR3 is TGTGCCAGCAGCTTCAGCGACAGGGGGAGTAACGAGCAGTACTTC.

This chain connects TRBV5-1 to TRBJ2-3; D is uncertain. V was trimmed by 2 bases and J by 1 base, leaving 8 bases between them. The CDR3 has 14 amino acids. CDR1 is SGHRS and CDR2 is YFSETQ in the germline V gene. The CDR3, as DNA: TGCGCCAGCAGCTTTGAGCGAGGCACAGATACGCAGTATTTT. Translating gives CASSFERGTDTQYF.

In DNA form, the CDR3 reads TGTGCTAGCCAGGGGGAAGTTACCGGGGAGCTGTTTTTT. This gives the protein CASQGEVTGELFF. The chain combines TRBV12-5 with TRBJ2-2; 7 bases agree with TRBD1. This CDR3 region has 13 residues. Germline values: CDR1 LGHNT, CDR2 FRNRAP. The trim removed 9 bases at V and 5 bases at J, leaving 6 bases unmatched.

V is TRBV4-2 and J is TRBJ1-2, with unresolved D. V dropped 2 bases and J dropped 8 bases, with 24 bases sitting between them. The CDR3 is 17 residues long. CDR1 and CDR2 (germline): LGHNA, YNFKEQ. The CDR3: CASSQPPPAPGLRGYTF. Here the CDR3 DNA reads TGTGCCAGCAGCCAACCCCCTCCCGCGCCAGGTCTACGCGGCTACACCTTC.

The chain employs TRBV5-1 and TRBJ1-2; TRBD1 might be the D (6 bases). Per the germline V gene, CDR1 is SGHRS and CDR2 is YFSETQ. This CDR3 comprises 14 residues. With 4 bases removed from V and 2 bases from J, the gap between germline ends came to 12 bases. CDR3 nucleotide sequence: TGCGCCAGCAGCCGGACCCAGGGGAACTATGGCTACACCTTC. Its protein product is CASSRTQGNYGYTF.

This rearrangement joins TRBV19 to TRBJ2-1; TRBD1 matches at 7 bases. V trimming: 9 bases; J trimming: 2 bases; junction bases outside the gene matches: 4. The germline gives CDR1 LNHDA, CDR2 SQIVND (reference sequence). There are 13 residues in the CDR3. As DNA, the CDR3 is TGTGCCAGCCGGGACAGCGCCTACAATGAGCAGTTCTTC. This translates into CASRDSAYNEQFF.

The chain combines TRBV7-2 with TRBJ1-2; D remains ambiguous. The CDR3 sequence is 15 residues long. With 5 bases removed from V and 1 base from J, the gap between germline ends came to 14 bases. CDR1 is SGHTA, CDR2 FQGNSA, per germline. CDR3 sequence (DNA): TGTGCCAGCAGCCCGCGTTTGGGAGATAACTATGGCTACACCTTC. Protein product: CASSPRLGDNYGYTF.

The chain has TRBV6-1 and TRBJ1-2; unclear D gene. CDR3 length: 12 amino acids. V gave up 0 bases and J gave up 8 bases, with 7 bases separating them. Looked up from germline, CDR1 is MNHNS and CDR2 is SASEGT. CDR3 in DNA: TGTGCCAGCAGTGAAGCGGCTCTGGGCTACACCTTC. It codes for CASSEAALGYTF.

The CDR3 here is CASSTQGGETQYF. Here the CDR3 DNA reads TGTGCCAGTAGTACACAGGGGGGAGAGACCCAGTACTTC. The gene calls are TRBV19 and TRBJ2-5; 8 nucleotides line up with TRBD1. V shed 4 bases, J shed 4 bases, and the junction held 2 bases outside the gene matches. This CDR3 spans 13 amino acids. The germline V gene has CDR1 LNHDA and CDR2 SQIVND (reference sequence).

The rearrangement uses TRBV5-1 and TRBJ1-3; the D is unclear. V lost 4 bases, J lost 2 bases, and 10 bases lay in between. The CDR3 sequence is 14 residues long. Per the germline V gene, CDR1 is SGHRS and CDR2 is YFSETQ. The CDR3 protein is CASSPTLAGNTIYF. For the CDR3, the DNA is TGCGCCAGCAGCCCAACACTAGCTGGAAACACCATATATTTT.

The V gene is TRBV7-3, the J gene TRBJ2-1; TRBD1 matches at 10 bases. The CDR3 loop spans 14 amino acids. J was trimmed by 8 bases and V by 5 bases; bases with no gene match: 6. CDR1 is SGHTA, CDR2 FQGTGA, per germline. CDR3 DNA sequence: TGTGCCAGCAGCCCCGGGACAGGGGTGGATGAGCAGTTCTTC. Translating it yields CASSPGTGVDEQFF.